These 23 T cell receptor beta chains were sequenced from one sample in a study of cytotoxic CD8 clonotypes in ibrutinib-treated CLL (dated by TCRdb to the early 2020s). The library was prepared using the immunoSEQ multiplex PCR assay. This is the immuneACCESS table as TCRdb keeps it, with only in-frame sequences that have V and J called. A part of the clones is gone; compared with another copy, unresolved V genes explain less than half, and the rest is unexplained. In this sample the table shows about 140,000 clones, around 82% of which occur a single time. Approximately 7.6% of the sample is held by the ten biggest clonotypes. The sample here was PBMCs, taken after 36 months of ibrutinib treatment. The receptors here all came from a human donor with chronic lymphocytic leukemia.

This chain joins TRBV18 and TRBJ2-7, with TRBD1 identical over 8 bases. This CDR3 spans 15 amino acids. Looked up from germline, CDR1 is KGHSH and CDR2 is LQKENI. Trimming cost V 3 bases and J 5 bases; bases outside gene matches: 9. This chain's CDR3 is CASSPSSGQGHEQYF. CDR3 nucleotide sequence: TGTGCCAGCTCACCGTCGTCCGGACAGGGACACGAGCAGTACTTC. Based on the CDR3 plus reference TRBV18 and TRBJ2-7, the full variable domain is NAGVMQNPRHLVRRRGQEARLRCSPMKGHSHVYWYRQLPEEGLKFMVYLQKENIIDESGMPKERFSAEFPKEGPSILRIQQVVRGDSAAYFCASSPSSGQGHEQYFGPGTRLTVT.

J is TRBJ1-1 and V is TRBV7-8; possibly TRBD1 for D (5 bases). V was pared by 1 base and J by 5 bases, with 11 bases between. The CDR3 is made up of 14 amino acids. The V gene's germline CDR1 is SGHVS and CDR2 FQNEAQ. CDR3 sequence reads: CASSLVGGRTEAFF. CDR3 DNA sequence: TGTGCCAGCAGCTTAGTCGGGGGTCGGACTGAAGCTTTCTTT. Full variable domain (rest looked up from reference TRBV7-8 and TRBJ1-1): GAGVSQSPRYKVAKRGQDVALRCDPISGHVSLFWYQQALGQGPEFLTYFQNEAQLDKSGLPSDRFFAERPEGSVSTLKIQRTQQEDSAVYLCASSLVGGRTEAFFGQGTRLTVV.

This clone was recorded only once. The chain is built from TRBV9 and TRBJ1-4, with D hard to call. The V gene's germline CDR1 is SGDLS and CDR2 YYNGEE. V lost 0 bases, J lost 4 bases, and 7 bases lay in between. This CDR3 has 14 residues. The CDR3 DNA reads TGTGCCAGCAGCGTAGACCAAGATAATGAAAAACTGTTTTTT. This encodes CASSVDQDNEKLFF.

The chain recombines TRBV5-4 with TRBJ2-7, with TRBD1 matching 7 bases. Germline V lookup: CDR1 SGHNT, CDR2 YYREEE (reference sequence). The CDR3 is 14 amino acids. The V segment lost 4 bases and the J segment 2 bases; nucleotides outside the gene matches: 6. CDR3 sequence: CASSPGDRPYEQYF. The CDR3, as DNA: TGTGCCAGCAGCCCCGGGGACAGACCCTACGAGCAGTACTTC.

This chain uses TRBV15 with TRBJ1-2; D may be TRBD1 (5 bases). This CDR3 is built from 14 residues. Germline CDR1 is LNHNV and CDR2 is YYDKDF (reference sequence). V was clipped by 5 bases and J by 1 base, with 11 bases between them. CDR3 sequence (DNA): TGTGCCACCAGCTCGCCGGGGCTTAACTATGGCTACACCTTC. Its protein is CATSSPGLNYGYTF. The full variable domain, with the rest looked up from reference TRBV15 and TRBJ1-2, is DAMVIQNPRYQVTQFGKPVTLSCSQTLNHNVMYWYQQKSSQAPKLLFHYYDKDFNNEADTPDNFQSRRPNTSFCFLDIRSPGLGDTAMYLCATSSPGLNYGYTFGSGTRLTVV.

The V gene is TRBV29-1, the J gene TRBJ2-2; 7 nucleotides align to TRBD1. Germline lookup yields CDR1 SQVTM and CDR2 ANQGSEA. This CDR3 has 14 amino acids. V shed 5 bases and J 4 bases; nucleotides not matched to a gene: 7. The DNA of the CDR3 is TGCAGCGTTATGGACAGGATAATCACCGGGGAGCTGTTTTTT. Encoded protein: CSVMDRIITGELFF.

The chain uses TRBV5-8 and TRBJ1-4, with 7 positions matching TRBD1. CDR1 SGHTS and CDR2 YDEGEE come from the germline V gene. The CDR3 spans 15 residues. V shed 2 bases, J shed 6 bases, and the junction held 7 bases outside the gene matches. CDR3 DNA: TGTGCCAGCAGCTTACAGGGGTACCATGATGAAAAACTGTTTTTT. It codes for CASSLQGYHDEKLFF.

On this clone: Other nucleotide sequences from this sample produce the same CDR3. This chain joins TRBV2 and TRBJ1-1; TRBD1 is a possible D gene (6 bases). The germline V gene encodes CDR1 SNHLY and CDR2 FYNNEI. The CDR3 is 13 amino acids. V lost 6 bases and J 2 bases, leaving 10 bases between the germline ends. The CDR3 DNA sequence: TGTGCCAGCAGCCGACAGGTTAACACTGAAGCTTTCTTT. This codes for CASSRQVNTEAFF. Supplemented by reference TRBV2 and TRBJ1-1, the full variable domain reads EPEVTQTPSHQVTQMGQEVILRCVPISNHLYFYWYRQILGQKVEFLVSFYNNEISEKSEIFDDQFSVERPDGSNFTLKIRSTKLEDSAMYFCASSRQVNTEAFFGQGTRLTVV.

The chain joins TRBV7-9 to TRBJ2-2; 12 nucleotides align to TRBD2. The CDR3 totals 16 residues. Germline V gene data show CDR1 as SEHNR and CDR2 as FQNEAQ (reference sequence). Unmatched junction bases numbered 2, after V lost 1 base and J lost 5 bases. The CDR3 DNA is TGTGCCAGCAGCTTAGGACTAGCGGGAGAAACCGGGGAGCTGTTTTTT. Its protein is CASSLGLAGETGELFF.

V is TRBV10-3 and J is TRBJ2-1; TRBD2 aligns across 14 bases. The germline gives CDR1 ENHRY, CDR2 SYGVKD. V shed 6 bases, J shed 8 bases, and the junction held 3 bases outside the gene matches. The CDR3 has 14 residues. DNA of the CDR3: TGTGCCATCAGGGGGACTAGCGGGAGCTATGAGCAGTTCTTC. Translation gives CAIRGTSGSYEQFF.

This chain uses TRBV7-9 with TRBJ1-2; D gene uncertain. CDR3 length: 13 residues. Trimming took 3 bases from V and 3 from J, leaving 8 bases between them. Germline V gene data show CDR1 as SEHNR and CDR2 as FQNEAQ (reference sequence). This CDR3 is CASSLGTDYGYTF. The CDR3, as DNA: TGTGCCAGCAGCTTGGGCACAGACTATGGCTACACCTTC.

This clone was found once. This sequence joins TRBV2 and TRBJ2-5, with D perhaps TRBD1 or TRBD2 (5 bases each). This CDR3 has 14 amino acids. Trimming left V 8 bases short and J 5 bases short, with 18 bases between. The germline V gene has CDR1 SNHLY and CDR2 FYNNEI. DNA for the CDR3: TGTGCCAGCGTTCGATTCCAGGGACGGGAGACCCAGTACTTC. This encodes CASVRFQGRETQYF.

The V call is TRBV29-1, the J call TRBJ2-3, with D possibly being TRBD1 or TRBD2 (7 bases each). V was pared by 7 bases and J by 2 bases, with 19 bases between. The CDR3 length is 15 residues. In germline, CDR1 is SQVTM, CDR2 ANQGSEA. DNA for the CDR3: TGCAGCGCTACAGGGGAGGGGGGACCCACAGATACGCAGTATTTT. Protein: CSATGEGGPTDTQYF.

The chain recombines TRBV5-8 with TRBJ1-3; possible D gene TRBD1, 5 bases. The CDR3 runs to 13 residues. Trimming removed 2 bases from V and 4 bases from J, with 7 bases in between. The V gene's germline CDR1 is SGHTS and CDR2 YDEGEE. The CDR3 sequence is CASSLNRGNTIYF. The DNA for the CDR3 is TGTGCCAGCAGCTTAAACAGGGGAAACACCATATATTTT.

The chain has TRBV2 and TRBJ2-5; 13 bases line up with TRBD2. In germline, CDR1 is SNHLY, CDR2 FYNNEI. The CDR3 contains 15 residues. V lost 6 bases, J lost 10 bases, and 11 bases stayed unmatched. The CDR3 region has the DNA TGTGCCAGCAGGACACTAGCGGGGGGGCCGGTGGTCCAGTACTTC. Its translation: CASRTLAGGPVVQYF.

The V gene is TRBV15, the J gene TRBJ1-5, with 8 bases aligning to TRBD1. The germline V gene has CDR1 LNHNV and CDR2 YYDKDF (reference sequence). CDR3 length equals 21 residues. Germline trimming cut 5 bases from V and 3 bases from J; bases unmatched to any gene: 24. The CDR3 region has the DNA TGTGCCACCAGCCACAAAACGTCCGGGACAGGTACCTTCGTTTACAATCAGCCCCAGCATTTT. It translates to CATSHKTSGTGTFVYNQPQHF.

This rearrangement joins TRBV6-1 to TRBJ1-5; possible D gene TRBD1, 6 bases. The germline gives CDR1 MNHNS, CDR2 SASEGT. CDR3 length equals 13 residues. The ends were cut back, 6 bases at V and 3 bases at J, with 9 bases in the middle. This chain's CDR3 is CASSQGSNQPQHF. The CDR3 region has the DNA TGTGCCAGCAGCCAGGGGTCCAATCAGCCCCAGCATTTT.

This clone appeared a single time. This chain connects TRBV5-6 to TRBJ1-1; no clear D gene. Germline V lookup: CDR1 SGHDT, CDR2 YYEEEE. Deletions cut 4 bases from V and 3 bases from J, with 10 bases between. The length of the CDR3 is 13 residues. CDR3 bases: TGTGCCAGCAGCCCGGTCACTTACACTGAAGCTTTCTTT. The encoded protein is CASSPVTYTEAFF.

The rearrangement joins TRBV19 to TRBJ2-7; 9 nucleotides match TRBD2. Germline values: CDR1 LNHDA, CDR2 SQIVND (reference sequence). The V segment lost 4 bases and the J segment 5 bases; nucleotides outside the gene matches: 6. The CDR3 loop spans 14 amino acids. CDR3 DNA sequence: TGTGCCAGTAGTAAAGGGACTAGCTTCAACGAGCAGTACTTC. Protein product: CASSKGTSFNEQYF.

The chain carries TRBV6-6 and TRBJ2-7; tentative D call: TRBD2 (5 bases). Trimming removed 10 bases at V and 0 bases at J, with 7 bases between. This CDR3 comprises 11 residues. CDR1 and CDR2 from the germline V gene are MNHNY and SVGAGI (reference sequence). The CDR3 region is CANRDSYEQYF. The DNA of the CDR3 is TGTGCCAACCGGGACTCCTACGAGCAGTACTTC.

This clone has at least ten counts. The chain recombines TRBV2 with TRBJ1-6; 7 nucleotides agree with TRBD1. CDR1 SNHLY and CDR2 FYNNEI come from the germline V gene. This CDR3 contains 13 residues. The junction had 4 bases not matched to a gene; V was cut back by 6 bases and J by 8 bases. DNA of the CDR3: TGTGCCAGCAGGACAGGGTTGGATTCACCCCTCCACTTT. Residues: CASRTGLDSPLHF.

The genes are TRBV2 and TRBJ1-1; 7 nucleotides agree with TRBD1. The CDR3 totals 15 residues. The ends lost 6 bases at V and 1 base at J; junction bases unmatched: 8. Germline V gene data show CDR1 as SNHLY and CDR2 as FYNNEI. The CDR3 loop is CASSGQAGGNTEAFF. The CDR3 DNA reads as TGTGCCAGCAGCGGCCAGGCAGGGGGGAACACTGAAGCTTTCTTT.

The CDR3 DNA sequence: TGTGCCAGCAGCGCTCGCTACTATGGACAGGACTATCCCTCTGGGGCCAACGTCCTGACTTTC. Its translation: CASSARYYGQDYPSGANVLTF. V is TRBV9 and J is TRBJ2-6, with D perhaps TRBD1 (7 bases). V was pared by 3 bases and J by 0 bases, with 25 bases between. CDR1 is SGDLS, CDR2 YYNGEE, per germline. There are 21 residues in the CDR3.